A selection of T cell receptor beta chains follows, all from one sample in a study of cytotoxic CD8 clonotypes in ibrutinib-treated CLL. TCRdb's copy holds only in-frame clones and misses some; the assay was immunoSEQ multiplex PCR. This table has 300,000 or so clones, 67% appearing once. The material sequenced was PBMCs, taken after 36 months of ibrutinib treatment. The receptors originated from a human donor with chronic lymphocytic leukemia. CDR3s include the opening cysteine and the closing phenylalanine or tryptophan. A D gene is named only where the DNA matches it firmly. The size of a clone is reported for some rows only, either as once, few or many, or as a class for expanded clones.

14	NA	TRBJ2-3	NA	TRBV11-2	TGTGCCAGCAGCTTCCAGTGGCTCACAGATACGCAGTATTTT	CASSFQWLTDTQYF
14	TRBD1	TRBJ2-7	NA	TRBV11-2	TGTGCCAGCAGACGGGACAGGGGATCCTACGAGCAGTACTTC	CASRRDRGSYEQYF
14	TRBD1	TRBJ2-1	NA	TRBV9	TGTGCCAGCAGCCCAGGGGGGACAGGGAATGAGCAGTTCTTC	CASSPGGTGNEQFF
15	NA	TRBJ2-5	NA	TRBV28	TGTGCCAGCAGTATCCGGGACAAAATAGAAGAGACCCAGTACTTC	CASSIRDKIEETQYF
14	NA	TRBJ2-3	NA	TRBV28	TGTGCCAGCAGCCTCTCACCCACCACAGATACGCAGTATTTT	CASSLSPTTDTQYF
16	TRBD2	TRBJ2-7	NA	TRBV11-2	TGTGCCAGCAGCACCCGACTAGCGGGAGGGATCTACGAGCAGTACTTC	CASSTRLAGGIYEQYF
15	TRBD1	TRBJ1-1	once	TRBV7-3	TGTGCCAGCAGCGCTCTAGGGGGCGGGAACACTGAAGCTTTCTTT	CASSALGGGNTEAFF
18	NA	TRBJ2-6	NA	TRBV7-8	TGTGCCAGCAGCCCCCGCGGAGGCAGGGCCTCTGGGGCCAACGTCCTGACTTTC	CASSPRGGRASGANVLTF
13	NA	TRBJ2-1	NA	TRBV18	TGTGCCAGCTCACCTAGTTCGTGGGATGAGCAGTTCTTC	CASSPSSWDEQFF
16	TRBD1	TRBJ2-1	NA	TRBV18	TGTGCCAGCTCACCACTTGGGACAGGGGGCTACAATGAGCAGTTCTTC	CASSPLGTGGYNEQFF
13	TRBD1	TRBJ1-4	NA	TRBV5-4	TGTGCCAGCAGGGACAGGGGTGGGGAAAAACTGTTTTTT	CASRDRGGEKLFF
11	NA	TRBJ2-5	NA	TRBV7-9	TGTGCCACTAGGGTGGGGGAGACCCAGTACTTC	CATRVGETQYF
15	TRBD1	TRBJ1-1	NA	TRBV15	TGTGCCACCAGCAGATACAGGGGAGGGAACACTAAGGCTTTCTTT	CATSRYRGGNTKAFF
16	NA	TRBJ2-5	NA	TRBV5-6	TGTGCCAGCAGCTTTTATGACAGGACTTTACAAGAGACCCAGTACTTC	CASSFYDRTLQETQYF
14	TRBD1	TRBJ2-5	NA	TRBV2	TGTGCCAGCAGTGAGGGACAGGAACAAGAGACCCAGTACTTC	CASSEGQEQETQYF
15	TRBD2	TRBJ2-3	NA	TRBV7-9	TGTGCCAGCAGCCGCCTAGCGGGGAGCACAGATACGCAGTATTTT	CASSRLAGSTDTQYF
15	NA	TRBJ1-5	NA	TRBV9	TGTGCCAGCAGCGTAGGTGGGGGCGGAGGGGAGCCCCAGCATTTT	CASSVGGGGGEPQHF
15	NA	TRBJ1-2	NA	TRBV9	TGTGCCAGCAGCGCGACCTCGACGTCTCTCTATGGCTACACCTTC	CASSATSTSLYGYTF
14	TRBD2	TRBJ2-7	few	TRBV10-1	TGCGCCAGCAGTAAAACAGCGGGGGCCTACGAGCAGTACTTC	CASSKTAGAYEQYF
14	NA	TRBJ1-2	once	TRBV25-1	TGTGCCAGCAGTGTCAGAGCGGCAATCTATGGCTACACCTTC	CASSVRAAIYGYTF
16	TRBD1	TRBJ1-1	NA	TRBV9	TGTGCCAGCAGCGTAACAGGGGGCACGGGGAACACTGAAGCTTTCTTT	CASSVTGGTGNTEAFF
15	NA	TRBJ2-2	NA	TRBV18	TGTGCCAGCTCCCTAACAGGGATTAACACCGGGGAGCTGTTTTTT	CASSLTGINTGELFF